This TCR beta chain was sequenced during a study of CD8+ T cells in alopecia areata. In its sample, this clone was seen a few times. Treatment of the sample: oral pan-JAK inhibitor, 5-10 mg twice daily. Peripheral blood samples and lesional scalp punch biopsies were obtained from alopecia areata patients. The germline CDR1 and CDR2 sequences are SGHDT and YYEEEE. Trimming took off 4 bases at V and 1 base at J, with 9 bases between the two ends. This CDR3 is built from 15 residues. Extraction and reverse transcription of RNA yielded cDNA as the sequencing template. Using immunoSEQ multiplex PCR, the repertoire was profiled, and TCRdb retains in-frame clones only, with some absent. In the table there are around 300,000 clones, 50% to 75% of which are singletons.

The sequencing used CD4+ T cells sorted from blood, collected around week 53, from a patient treated with tofacitinib. This clonotype originated in a human donor with alopecia areata. This rearrangement joins TRBV5-6 to TRBJ2-6, with D possibly being TRBD2 (6 bases). The CDR3 DNA reads TGTGCCAGCAGCGTGGGACTTTCTGGGGCCAACGTCCTGACTTTC. This encodes CASSVGLSGANVLTF. The full variable domain, rest sourced from reference TRBV5-6 and TRBJ2-6, is DAGVTQSPTHLIKTRGQQVTLRCSPKSGHDTVSWYQQALGQGPQFIFQYYEEEERQRGNFPDRFSGHQFPNYSSELNVNALLLGDSALYLCASSVGLSGANVLTFGAGSRLTVL.